This T cell receptor beta chain was recorded in a study of CD8+ T cells in alopecia areata. On the study more broadly: The drug, oral tofacitinib, was given to treated patients at 5 to 10 mg twice daily. Points from the study as a whole: Greater clonality was observed in lesional scalp samples, especially alopecia totalis/universalis, versus normal scalp.

Once RNA had been extracted, it was reverse transcribed into cDNA to act as the sequencing template. Measured with immunoSEQ multiplex PCR; TCRdb has only the in-frame clones, and not every one. The table lists a few hundred thousand clones, about 58% of them singletons. As concerns this clone: Its target is not known.

The treatment: oral pan-JAK inhibitor, 5-10 mg twice daily. Germline V gene sequence: CDR1 MNHEY, CDR2 SMNVEV (reference sequence). V lost 7 bases and J lost 7, with 15 bases in between. The CDR3 runs to 13 residues. The source was CD4+ T cells sorted from blood, collected at week 4, from a patient treated with tofacitinib. The chain employs TRBV27 and TRBJ2-3, with a possible D match to TRBD2 (5 bases). The TCR was taken from a human donor with alopecia areata. CDR3 sequence: CASTMAEGHTQYF. In DNA form, the CDR3 reads TGTGCCAGCACCATGGCCGAGGGCCATACGCAGTATTTT.